What follows are 9 T cell receptor beta chains derived from one specimen sequenced in a study of early T cells in non-severe SARS-CoV-2 infection. Using its own MiXCR run on the 5' RACE reads, TCRdb lists one record per CDR3 protein. The sample yields tens of thousands of distinct CDR3 sequences, around 10% seen once. The sample was whole blood, taken at baseline. These receptor sequences come from an adult who was a healthcare worker with PCR-confirmed SARS-CoV-2 infection or an uninfected control (not recorded which).

This chain joins TRBV2 and TRBJ1-5; no clear D gene. The CDR3 is 14 residues long. Germline values: CDR1 SNHLY, CDR2 FYNNEI. V gave up 6 bases and J gave up 0 bases, with 9 bases separating them. CDR3 coding DNA: TGTGCCAGCAGGTTTTCGGTTAGCAATCAGCCCCAGCATTTT. This gives the protein CASRFSVSNQPQHF.

This clonotype was seen many times. The genes are TRBV29-1 and TRBJ2-3; 11 bases map to TRBD2. Germline V gives CDR1 SQVTM, CDR2 ANQGSEA. CDR3 size: 14 residues. V lost 6 bases and J lost 2; bases outside the gene matches: 4. CDR3 amino acids: CSVLAGVTTDTQYF. In nucleotides, the CDR3 is TGCAGCGTACTAGCGGGGGTGACCACAGATACGCAGTATTTT.

The J gene is TRBJ2-1, the V gene TRBV6-2 or TRBV6-3, with a possible D match to TRBD2 (5 bases). CDR1 is MNHEY, CDR2 SVGEGT, per germline. The CDR3 totals 15 residues. V lost 0 bases and J 5 bases, leaving 11 bases between the germline ends. DNA for the CDR3: TGTGCCAGCAGTTACTCCAGCGGTCGGGACAATGAGCAGTTCTTC. Translated, it gives CASSYSSGRDNEQFF.

This sequence joins TRBV11-2 and TRBJ2-7; D is uncertain. Germline values: CDR1 SGHAT, CDR2 FQNNGV. The V end was cut by 4 bases, the J end by 7 bases, with 20 bases between. The CDR3 runs 15 residues. The CDR3 sequence is CASSSTDGRLEEQYF. CDR3 nucleotides: TGTGCCAGCAGCTCCACCGATGGGCGTTTAGAAGAGCAGTACTTC.

This clonotype was found many times. The chain links TRBV5-1 to TRBJ2-2, with D possibly being TRBD1 (5 bases). Trimming took off 2 bases at V and 6 bases at J, with 8 bases between the two ends. Germline V CDR1 and CDR2: SGHRS, YFSETQ. CDR3 length equals 13 residues. The CDR3 region is CASSFTGPGELFF. The CDR3 DNA follows: TGCGCCAGCAGCTTCACAGGCCCCGGGGAGCTGTTTTTT.

The DNA for the CDR3 is TGTGCCAGCAGCCCCCCCGTTTATACGCAGTATTTT. This sequence encodes CASSPPVYTQYF. The genes are TRBV7-2 and TRBJ2-3; D is uncertain. The CDR3 covers 12 residues. The V end was cut by 5 bases, the J end by 7 bases, with 10 bases between. The germline gives CDR1 SGHTA, CDR2 FQGNSA.

The chain combines TRBV7-6 with TRBJ2-7, with 10 bases lining up with TRBD1. Looked up from germline, CDR1 is SGHVS and CDR2 is FNYEAQ. This CDR3 region has 15 residues. Germline trimming cut 1 base from V and 4 bases from J; bases unmatched to any gene: 4. The CDR3 protein is CASSLETGGGYEQYF. DNA of the CDR3: TGTGCCAGCAGCTTAGAGACAGGGGGCGGGTACGAGCAGTACTTC.

This clonotype was counted at least ten times. The chain has TRBV10-3 and TRBJ2-3; 9 nucleotides line up with TRBD2. CDR1 is ENHRY and CDR2 is SYGVKD in the germline V gene. The J segment lost 0 bases and the V segment lost 5 bases, leaving 3 bases of the junction unmatched. The CDR3 consists of 15 residues. This CDR3 is CAISFSGGSTDTQYF. As DNA, the CDR3 is TGTGCCATCAGTTTTAGCGGGGGCAGCACAGATACGCAGTATTTT.

J is TRBJ2-7 and V is TRBV7-2, with a weak D call TRBD2 (5 bases). The germline V gene has CDR1 SGHTA and CDR2 FQGNSA. The CDR3 has 14 residues. Trimming cost V 0 bases and J 6 bases, with 12 bases left between them. CDR3 amino acids: CASSLARPGSEQYF. CDR3 coding DNA: TGTGCCAGCAGCTTAGCTCGTCCGGGATCCGAGCAGTACTTC.